These T cell receptor beta chains were read from a single sample in a study of cytomegalovirus exposure and HLA in healthy donors. Some clones are missing from TCRdb's copy, which holds only in-frame ones; the method was immunoSEQ multiplex PCR. The sample lists about 130,000 clones, around 70% occurring once. The sequencing sample was made of PBMCs. The receptors shown here come from a man under 40 in good health and CMV-seropositive. Each CDR3 is given with its conserved first and last residue. The D gene is left open where the match is weak. Clone size is not always given. Where it is, it says once, few, many or a class for expanded clones.

size	V	D	J	DNA	CDR3
-	TRBV29-1	TRBD1	TRBJ2-7	TGCAGCGTGGCCGGGACAGGGCTTACCTACGAGCAGTACTTC	CSVAGTGLTYEQYF
-	TRBV9	-	TRBJ2-5	TGTGCCAGCAGCGTAGATTTGGGACTTTACCAAGAGACCCAGTACTTC	CASSVDLGLYQETQYF
-	TRBV15	-	TRBJ1-1	TGTGCCACCAGCAGTAGACATACCTACACTGAAGCTTTCTTT	CATSSRHTYTEAFF
few	TRBV7-9	TRBD1	TRBJ2-1	TGTGCCAGCAGCTGGGGACAGTACAATGAGCAGTTCTTC	CASSWGQYNEQFF
-	TRBV5-8	-	TRBJ1-5	TGTGCCAGCAGTTCCGGACTGTTTAGCAATCAGCCCCAGCATTTT	CASSSGLFSNQPQHF
-	TRBV7-3	-	TRBJ2-3	TGTGCCAGCAGCTTAGGAGCGTCCCGCACAGATACGCAGTATTTT	CASSLGASRTDTQYF
once	TRBV5-1	TRBD1	TRBJ2-7	TGCGCCAGCAGCTCGACAGGGACCTACGAGCAGTACTTC	CASSSTGTYEQYF
-	TRBV7-9	TRBD1	TRBJ2-7	TGTGCCAGCAGCTTAGGGACAGGGCTGGACGAGCAGTACTTC	CASSLGTGLDEQYF
-	TRBV4-3	-	TRBJ1-2	TGCGCCAGCAGCCAAGATAACAGTTTCTATGGCTACACCTTC	CASSQDNSFYGYTF
-	TRBV5-6	-	TRBJ1-2	TGTGCCAGCAGCTTGGCACCGGCGACGGGGGGCTACACCTTC	CASSLAPATGGYTF
-	TRBV5-6	-	TRBJ1-2	TGTGCCACACGGTTAGGGGATTATGGCTACACCTTC	CATRLGDYGYTF
-	TRBV7-2	-	TRBJ2-7	TGTGCCAGCAGCTTAGTATTAGGGAGAAACTACGAGCAGTACTTC	CASSLVLGRNYEQYF
-	TRBV5-6	-	TRBJ1-2	TGTGCCAGCAGCGTAAGCTCTAACTATGGCTACACCTTC	CASSVSSNYGYTF
-	TRBV27	TRBD2	TRBJ2-1	TGTGCCAGCAGTCCCTTGGGGACGGGAGGGGGGCGGGAGCAGTTCTTC	CASSPLGTGGGREQFF
-	TRBV21-1	-	TRBJ1-1	TGTGCCAGCAGCCCCCGACATCGGGGAATGGAAGCTTTCTTT	CASSPRHRGMEAFF
-	TRBV6-6	-	TRBJ1-1	TGTGCCAGCAACCACAGGGTTTACACTGAAGCTTTCTTT	CASNHRVYTEAFF
-	TRBV2	TRBD1	TRBJ2-5	TGTGCCAGCAGTATGGACAGGGGACGGGAGACCCAGTACTTC	CASSMDRGRETQYF
-	TRBV7-2	-	TRBJ2-2	TGTGCCAGCAGCCCGGACAGAAACACCGGGGAGCTGTTTTTT	CASSPDRNTGELFF
-	TRBV11-3	-	TRBJ1-1	TGTGCCAGCAGCTTTTCGGGACAAATTGAAGCTTTCTTT	CASSFSGQIEAFF
few	TRBV5-1	-	TRBJ2-1	TGCGCCAGCAGCTTAGGAGGGGAAAATGAGCAGTTCTTC	CASSLGGENEQFF
-	TRBV5-5	-	TRBJ2-6	TGTGCCAGCAGCTTTCCTACGCGGGCCAACGTCCTGACTTTC	CASSFPTRANVLTF
once	TRBV10-3	TRBD2	TRBJ2-7	TGTGCCATCAGTGAGTCGGGAGGGCTCCACGAGCAGTACTTC	CAISESGGLHEQYF
-	TRBV7-9	TRBD2	TRBJ2-7	TGTGCCAGCAGCCCCCTTGGGGAGGGGTCCGAGCAGTACTTC	CASSPLGEGSEQYF
many	TRBV6-6	-	TRBJ2-7	TGTGCCAGCAGTCCTTTCGGGAGACAAAGAAGGGTGTACTTC	CASSPFGRQRRVYF
few	TRBV19	TRBD1	TRBJ2-1	TGTGCCAGTAGTATCACAGGGGGAGGTGAGCAGTTCTTC	CASSITGGGEQFF
-	TRBV9	-	TRBJ1-2	TGTGCCAGCAGCGTAGCATCTTCTGACATCTATGGCTACACCTTC	CASSVASSDIYGYTF
-	TRBV7-3	TRBD1	TRBJ1-2	TGTGCCAGCAGCCCTCTACCTAGGGACAGAGATAATTTCTATGGCTACACCTTC	CASSPLPRDRDNFYGYTF
few	TRBV4-3	-	TRBJ1-2	TGCGCCAGCAGCCAAGTGGCAGCTAACTATGGCTACACCTTC	CASSQVAANYGYTF
once	TRBV5-1	-	TRBJ1-2	TGCGCCAGCAGCCCGGAGGCAGGCTATGGCTACACCTTC	CASSPEAGYGYTF
few	TRBV28	-	TRBJ2-2	TGTGCCAGCAGTTTTATTTGGGGGGACGAGACCGGGGAGCTGTTTTTT	CASSFIWGDETGELFF
once	TRBV9	TRBD2	TRBJ2-7	TGTGCCAGCAGCGTAGGGACTAGCGCTATCTACGAGCAGTACTTC	CASSVGTSAIYEQYF
-	TRBV5-6	-	TRBJ2-5	TGTGCCAGCAGTTATCGACAGGATCTGAGACAGACCCAGTACTTC	CASSYRQDLRQTQYF
-	TRBV5-1	-	TRBJ2-7	TGCGCCAGCCCCCATTGCCCAGGGCACTACGAGCAGTACTTC	CASPHCPGHYEQYF
-	TRBV4-2	-	TRBJ1-1	TGTGCCAGCAGCCTACGGACAGAGAACACTGAAGCTTTCTTT	CASSLRTENTEAFF
-	TRBV6-1	-	TRBJ1-2	TGTGCCAGCAGTGCAGGGGTCAACTATGGCTACACCTTC	CASSAGVNYGYTF